Following are 8 T cell receptor beta chains from one sample sequenced in a study of shared clonotypes between healthy human individuals. Data came from immunoSEQ multiplex PCR; TCRdb stores just in-frame clones and leaves some out. Counted here are around 510,000 clones, 90% to 97% occurring once; the ten biggest clones make up about 0.064%. Sequenced input: naive CD4+ T cells sorted from blood. Noted subset: CD45RA+ positively selected. These receptor sequences come from a woman in her thirties in good health.

V gene TRBV5-1 combines with J gene TRBJ2-5; 9 bases align to TRBD1. Judging by the DNA end, TRBJ2-7 fits better; the J call may be wrong. The CDR3 covers 14 residues. Germline CDR1 and CDR2: SGHRS and YFSETQ. The CDR3 here is CASSVRDRDYEQYF. CDR3 sequence (DNA): TGCGCCAGCAGCGTCCGGGACAGGGACTACGAGCAGTACTTC.

The rearrangement joins TRBV5-4 to TRBJ2-1, with D perhaps matching TRBD2 (6 bases). V was shortened by 0 bases and J by 0 bases, with 13 bases between the two germline ends. The CDR3 is 17 amino acids. Germline lookup yields CDR1 SGHNT and CDR2 YYREEE (reference sequence). The CDR3 DNA reads as TGTGCCAGCAGCTTGGAGCCCCTAGCGAACTCCTACAATGAGCAGTTCTTC. Encoded protein: CASSLEPLANSYNEQFF.

About this clone: Other DNA sequences in this specimen translate into the identical CDR3. CDR3 sequence reads: CASSLYNEQFF. CDR3 coding DNA: TGCGCCAGCAGTCTCTACAATGAGCAGTTCTTC. V usage is TRBV5-1 and J usage is TRBJ2-1; D remains ambiguous. V lost 5 bases and J 3 bases, leaving 3 bases between the germline ends. There are 11 residues in the CDR3. Germline values: CDR1 SGHRS, CDR2 YFSETQ.

The chain employs TRBV5-1 and TRBJ2-7, with 14 positions matching TRBD2. V dropped 5 bases and J dropped 1; count of bases not matched to a gene: 8. This CDR3 is 17 amino acids long. The germline gives CDR1 SGHRS, CDR2 YFSETQ. Here the CDR3 DNA reads TGCGCCAGCAGTAGACTAGCGGGAGGGCCGGTTTCCTACGAGCAGTACTTC. This encodes CASSRLAGGPVSYEQYF. Full variable domain (remainder filled in from reference TRBV5-1 and TRBJ2-7): KAGVTQTPRYLIKTRGQQVTLSCSPISGHRSVSWYQQTPGQGLQFLFEYFSETQRNKGNFPGRFSGRQFSNSRSEMNVSTLELGDSALYLCASSRLAGGPVSYEQYFGPGTRLTVT.

The V and J genes are TRBV30 and TRBJ2-2; the D call may be TRBD1 or TRBD2 (5 bases each). Trimming took off 0 bases at V and 6 bases at J, with 14 bases between the two ends. CDR1 is GTSNPN, CDR2 SVGIG, per germline (reference sequence). The CDR3 length is 15 residues. The CDR3 sequence is CAWSVGLAHPGELFF. The CDR3 DNA is TGTGCCTGGAGTGTGGGGCTAGCTCACCCCGGGGAGCTGTTTTTT.

The chain combines TRBV7-9 with TRBJ2-6; D uncertain. Germline V CDR1 and CDR2: SEHNR, FQNEAQ (reference sequence). This CDR3 region has 15 residues. Trimming pared 1 base from V and 0 bases from J, leaving 4 bases between. This chain's CDR3 is CASSLEGSGANVLTF. The CDR3 coding sequence is TGTGCCAGCAGCTTAGAGGGCTCTGGGGCCAACGTCCTGACTTTC.

V is TRBV4-1 and J is TRBJ1-4, with 9 bases that match TRBD1. V lost 6 bases and J lost 7; bases outside the gene matches: 9. The CDR3 length is 15 residues. The V gene's germline CDR1 is MGHRA and CDR2 YSYEKL. The CDR3 sequence: CASRSAGTGIEKLFF. Written as DNA, the CDR3 is TGCGCCAGCAGGAGCGCCGGGACAGGGATTGAAAAACTGTTTTTT.

The V call is TRBV2, the J call TRBJ1-6; D remains ambiguous. Germline CDR1 is SNHLY and CDR2 is FYNNEI. Trimming removed 2 bases at V and 9 bases at J, with 5 bases between. There are 12 residues in the CDR3. CDR3 nucleotide sequence: TGTGCCAGCAGTGAAACAAGTTCACCCCTCCACTTT. Translation: CASSETSSPLHF. Looking up the rest from reference TRBV2 and TRBJ1-6 gives the full variable domain: EPEVTQTPSHQVTQMGQEVILRCVPISNHLYFYWYRQILGQKVEFLVSFYNNEISEKSEIFDDQFSVERPDGSNFTLKIRSTKLEDSAMYFCASSETSSPLHFGNGTRLTVT.